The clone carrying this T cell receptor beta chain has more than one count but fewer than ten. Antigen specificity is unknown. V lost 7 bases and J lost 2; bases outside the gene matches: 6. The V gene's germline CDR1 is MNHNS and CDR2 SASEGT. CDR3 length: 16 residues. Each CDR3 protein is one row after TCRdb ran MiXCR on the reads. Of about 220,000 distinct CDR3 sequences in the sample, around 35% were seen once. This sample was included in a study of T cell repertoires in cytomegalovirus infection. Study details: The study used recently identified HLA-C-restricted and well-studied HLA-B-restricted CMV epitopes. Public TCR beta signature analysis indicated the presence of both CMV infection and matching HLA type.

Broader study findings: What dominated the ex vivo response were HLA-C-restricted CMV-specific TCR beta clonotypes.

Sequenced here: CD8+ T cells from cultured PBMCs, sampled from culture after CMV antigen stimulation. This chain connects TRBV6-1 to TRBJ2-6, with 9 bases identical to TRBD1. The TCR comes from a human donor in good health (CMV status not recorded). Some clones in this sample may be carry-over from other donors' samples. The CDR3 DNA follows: TGTGCCAGCACCGCACGACAGGGGGCTGGGGCCAACGTCCTGACTTTC. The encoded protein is CASTARQGAGANVLTF.